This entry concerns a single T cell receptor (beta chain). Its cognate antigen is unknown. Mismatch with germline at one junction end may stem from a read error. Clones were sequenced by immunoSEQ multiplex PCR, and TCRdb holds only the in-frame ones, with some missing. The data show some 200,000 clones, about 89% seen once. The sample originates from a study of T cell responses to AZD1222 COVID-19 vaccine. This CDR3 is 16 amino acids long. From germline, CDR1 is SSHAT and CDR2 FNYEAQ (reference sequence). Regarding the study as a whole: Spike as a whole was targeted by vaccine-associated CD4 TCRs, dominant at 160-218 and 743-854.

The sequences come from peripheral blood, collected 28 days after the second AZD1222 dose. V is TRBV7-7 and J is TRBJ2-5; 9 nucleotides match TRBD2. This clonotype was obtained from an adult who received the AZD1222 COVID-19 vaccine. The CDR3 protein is CASSSASTSGEETQYF. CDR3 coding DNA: TGTGCTAGCAGCTCGGCCTCGACTAGCGGTGAAGAGACCCAGTACTTC.